One sample yielded the 22 T cell receptor beta chains listed below, sequenced in a study of shared clonotypes between healthy human individuals. Sequencing used immunoSEQ multiplex PCR; TCRdb keeps in-frame clones, though not all of them. The sample lists roughly 2.4 million clones, more than 90% occurring once. The specimen sequenced was naive CD4+ T cells sorted from blood. Documented subset: CD45RA+ positively selected. Receptors originate from a man aged 18-30 years in good health.

This chain joins TRBV5-4 and TRBJ1-3, with D possibly TRBD1 on 5 matching bases. This CDR3 has 15 amino acids. V was trimmed by 3 bases and J by 7 bases, leaving 17 bases between them. CDR1 and CDR2 from the germline V gene are SGHNT and YYREEE (reference sequence). The CDR3 region is CASSSITQGRNTIYF. The CDR3, as DNA: TGTGCCAGCAGCTCTATAACCCAGGGCCGGAACACCATATATTTT.

The chain is built from TRBV6-5 and TRBJ1-6, with D possibly matching TRBD1 (5 bases). This CDR3 region has 15 residues. Between the trimmed V and J ends, which lost 6 bases and 0 bases, there was a span of 9 bases. From germline, CDR1 is MNHEY and CDR2 SVGAGI. CDR3 amino acids: CASRDRSSYNSPLHF. CDR3 DNA sequence: TGTGCCAGCAGAGACAGAAGCTCCTATAATTCACCCCTCCACTTT.

The chain carries TRBV10-1 and TRBJ1-5, with D uncertain. Germline V gives CDR1 WNHNN, CDR2 SYGVQD (reference sequence). The CDR3 loop spans 14 amino acids. Trimming stripped 2 bases from V and 2 bases from J, with 7 bases between. The CDR3 here is CASSERSRNQPQHF. CDR3 DNA: TGCGCCAGCAGTGAGCGGTCCCGCAATCAGCCCCAGCATTTT.

This rearrangement joins TRBV5-4 to TRBJ1-4, with 7 nucleotides matching TRBD1. The V and J ends lost 0 bases and 1 base, in that order; junction bases with no gene match: 3. Germline V gene lookup returns CDR1 SGHNT and CDR2 YYREEE (reference sequence). The length of the CDR3 is 16 residues. The CDR3 nucleotides read TGTGCCAGCAGCTTGGCCCCAGGGGGAACTAATGAAAAACTGTTTTTT. As protein: CASSLAPGGTNEKLFF. Complete variable domain (other parts from reference TRBV5-4 and TRBJ1-4): ETGVTQSPTHLIKTRGQQVTLRCSSQSGHNTVSWYQQALGQGPQFIFQYYREEENGRGNFPPRFSGLQFPNYSSELNVNALELDDSALYLCASSLAPGGTNEKLFFGSGTQLSVL.

This clone appeared a single time. The chain couples TRBV25-1 to TRBJ2-1, with D possibly being TRBD1 (6 bases). Deletions cut 3 bases from V and 0 bases from J, with 12 bases between. CDR3 length: 16 amino acids. Germline V gene sequence: CDR1 MGHDK, CDR2 SYGVNS. This chain's CDR3 is CASSEAGQSSYNEQFF. The DNA of the CDR3 is TGTGCCAGCAGTGAGGCCGGACAGAGCTCCTACAATGAGCAGTTCTTC.

This chain links TRBV6-6 with TRBJ1-3, with D unclear. Looked up from germline, CDR1 is MNHNY and CDR2 is SVGAGI (reference sequence). The CDR3 consists of 16 residues. Trimming stripped 4 bases from V and 5 bases from J, with 18 bases between. Written as DNA, the CDR3 is TGTGCCAGCAGTTTGACACCTTCGATGGGGAGAAACACCATATATTTT. Amino acids: CASSLTPSMGRNTIYF.

The V gene is TRBV5-6, the J gene TRBJ2-7; D gene uncertain. Germline V CDR1 and CDR2: SGHDT, YYEEEE. V was trimmed by 0 bases and J by 6 bases, leaving 19 bases between them. The length of the CDR3 is 16 residues. DNA for the CDR3: TGTGCCAGCAGCTTGGGTCCTATCCATCCGTCCATCGAGCAGTACTTC. Translated, it gives CASSLGPIHPSIEQYF.

Comments on this clone: Additional DNA sequences in this sample encode the identical CDR3. The CDR3 is CASRQSNQPQHF. For the CDR3, the DNA is TGTGCCAGCAGGCAGAGCAATCAGCCCCAGCATTTT. This chain connects TRBV28 to TRBJ1-5; D remains unclear. CDR1 and CDR2 from the germline V gene are MDHEN and SYDVKM. This CDR3 has 12 amino acids. V lost 6 bases to trimming and J lost 1 base, with 4 bases between them. Based on the CDR3 plus reference TRBV28 and TRBJ1-5, the full variable domain is DVKVTQSSRYLVKRTGEKVFLECVQDMDHENMFWYRQDPGLGLRLIYFSYDVKMKEKGDIPEGYSVSREKKERFSLILESASTNQTSMYLCASRQSNQPQHFGDGTRLSIL.

In its sample, this clone was seen once. The genes are TRBV7-9 and TRBJ2-1; D is uncertain. CDR1 and CDR2 (germline): SEHNR, FQNEAQ (reference sequence). Between the trimmed V and J ends, which lost 2 bases and 4 bases, there was a span of 9 bases. CDR3 length equals 14 residues. CDR3: CASSLSGNYNEQFF. The CDR3 bases are TGTGCCAGCAGCTTATCGGGCAATTACAATGAGCAGTTCTTC.

The chain employs TRBV10-2 and TRBJ1-2; D perhaps matches TRBD1 (5 bases). The V and J ends lost 2 bases and 7 bases respectively, with 20 bases between them. From germline, CDR1 is WSHSY and CDR2 SAAADI. There are 16 residues in the CDR3. DNA of the CDR3: TGCGCCAGCAGTGAGGGCTTGACAGCTTATTTGGGTGGCTACACCTTC. Protein sequence: CASSEGLTAYLGGYTF.

This chain joins TRBV28 and TRBJ1-5; no reliable D call. V lost 7 bases and J 4 bases, leaving 20 bases between the germline ends. The CDR3 totals 16 residues. Germline CDR1 reads MDHEN; CDR2 reads SYDVKM. CDR3 DNA: TGTGCCAGCAAGGCCCGAAAGATGATTGTTAATCAGCCCCAGCATTTT. This translates into CASKARKMIVNQPQHF.

The rearrangement links TRBV30 to TRBJ2-3; TRBD2 agrees at 8 bases. Germline V CDR1 and CDR2: GTSNPN, SVGIG (reference sequence). This CDR3 has 18 residues. Trimming at V came to 1 base and at J to 5 bases, leaving 17 bases not matched to a gene. The CDR3 is CAWSGTSFFPKGLDTQYF. CDR3 DNA: TGTGCCTGGAGTGGGACTAGCTTTTTCCCCAAGGGACTAGATACGCAGTATTTT.

The rearrangement joins TRBV11-2 to TRBJ2-4; 8 nucleotides match TRBD1. The germline gives CDR1 SGHAT, CDR2 FQNNGV. This CDR3 is 20 amino acids long. The V and J ends lost 0 bases and 0 bases, in that order; junction bases with no gene match: 13. The CDR3 DNA is TGTGCCAGCAGCTTAGAGGTCTCGGGGACAGGTACCTTAGCCAAAAACATTCAGTACTTC. This sequence encodes CASSLEVSGTGTLAKNIQYF.

Only one count was recorded for this clone. This sequence joins TRBV5-4 and TRBJ2-1; a possible D gene is TRBD1 (6 bases). This CDR3 contains 16 residues. V shed 4 bases and J shed 8 bases, with 22 bases lying between them. Looked up from germline, CDR1 is SGHNT and CDR2 is YYREEE (reference sequence). The CDR3, as DNA: TGTGCCAGCAGCCCTGGAGGCCAGGGGCCCATGTATGAGCAGTTCTTC. Its protein is CASSPGGQGPMYEQFF.

In DNA, the CDR3 is TGTGCCTGGAGTGTAGGTTCCCCCAATGAGCAGTTCTTC. Translated, it gives CAWSVGSPNEQFF. This sequence joins TRBV30 and TRBJ2-1; D is unclear. The V gene's germline CDR1 is GTSNPN and CDR2 SVGIG (reference sequence). The CDR3 length is 13 residues. Trimming took off 0 bases at V and 6 bases at J, with 9 bases between the two ends.

This sequence joins TRBV4-2 and TRBJ2-5; D may be TRBD2 (5 bases). The germline V and J ends were trimmed by 3 bases and 5 bases, with 16 bases remaining between them. The CDR3 sequence is 15 residues long. Germline CDR1 reads LGHNA; CDR2 reads YNFKEQ. DNA for the CDR3: TGTGCCAGCAGCCAGACGGGGAAGGTCTGGGAGACCCAGTACTTC. Its protein is CASSQTGKVWETQYF.

The chain uses TRBV9 and TRBJ2-5; D is possibly TRBD1 (7 bases). Germline V gene lookup returns CDR1 SGDLS and CDR2 YYNGEE. Trimming stripped 2 bases from V and 5 bases from J, with 16 bases between. This CDR3 is 15 amino acids long. The CDR3 loop reads CASSVQGGLWETQYF. The CDR3 region has the DNA TGTGCCAGCAGCGTGCAGGGGGGTTTATGGGAGACCCAGTACTTC.

In its sample, this clone was seen once. The chain joins TRBV5-1 to TRBJ2-7, with TRBD2 matching over 7 bases. This CDR3 region has 15 residues. V dropped 2 bases and J dropped 3; count of bases not matched to a gene: 8. From germline, CDR1 is SGHRS and CDR2 YFSETQ. The CDR3 sequence is CASSLDLAGVYEQYF. Written as DNA, the CDR3 is TGCGCCAGCAGCTTAGATTTGGCGGGGGTCTACGAGCAGTACTTC.

The rearrangement links TRBV7-9 to TRBJ2-3, with 7 bases aligning to TRBD2. Trimming removed 5 bases from V and 4 bases from J; junction bases left unmatched: 6. Germline loops: CDR1 SEHNR, CDR2 FQNEAQ (reference sequence). This CDR3 spans 14 amino acids. DNA of the CDR3: TGTGCCAGCAGCCCACAGCGGGAATCAGATACGCAGTATTTT. Protein: CASSPQRESDTQYF.

The gene calls are TRBV11-2 and TRBJ1-5; D not certain. Per germline, CDR1 SGHAT and CDR2 FQNNGV. This CDR3 spans 12 amino acids. Trimming cost V 5 bases and J 9 bases, with 11 bases left between them. The CDR3, as DNA: TGTGCCAGCAGCACCGGAGAGACGCCCCAGCATTTT. As protein: CASSTGETPQHF.

The chain links TRBV4-3 to TRBJ1-4; 9 bases align to TRBD1. The ends lost 1 base at V and 6 bases at J; junction bases unmatched: 3. This CDR3 has 15 residues. CDR1 and CDR2 from the germline V gene are LGHNA and YSLEER. DNA of the CDR3: TGCGCCAGCAGCCAAGGGGACAGGGACGATGAAAAACTGTTTTTT. Translation: CASSQGDRDDEKLFF.

Concerning this clone: Distinct nucleotide sequences in the sample also encode this CDR3. This chain joins TRBV5-4 and TRBJ2-3, with TRBD2 matching over 7 bases. V shed 2 bases, J shed 0 bases, and the junction held 3 bases outside the gene matches. CDR3 length: 15 residues. The germline CDR1 and CDR2 sequences are SGHNT and YYREEE (reference sequence). DNA of the CDR3: TGTGCCAGCAGCTTAGCGGGGACTAGCACAGATACGCAGTATTTT. Translating gives CASSLAGTSTDTQYF.